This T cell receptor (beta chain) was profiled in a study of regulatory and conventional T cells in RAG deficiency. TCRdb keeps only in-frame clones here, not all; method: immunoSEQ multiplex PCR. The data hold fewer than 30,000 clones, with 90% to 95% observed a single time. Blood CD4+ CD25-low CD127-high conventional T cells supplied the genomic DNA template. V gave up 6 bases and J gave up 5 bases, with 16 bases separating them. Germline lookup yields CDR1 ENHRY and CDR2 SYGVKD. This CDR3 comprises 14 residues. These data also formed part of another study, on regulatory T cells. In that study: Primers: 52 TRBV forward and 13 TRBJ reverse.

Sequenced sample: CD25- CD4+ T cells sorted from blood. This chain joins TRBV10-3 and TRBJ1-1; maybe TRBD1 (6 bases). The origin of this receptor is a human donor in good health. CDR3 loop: CAIRDNRDRTEAFF. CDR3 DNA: TGTGCCATCAGGGACAACAGGGATCGGACTGAAGCTTTCTTT.